These T cell receptor beta chains were read from a single sample in a study of blood T cell repertoires in COVID-19. TCRdb keeps only in-frame clones here, not all; method: immunoSEQ multiplex PCR. The table has 200,000 to 300,000 clones, about nine tenths seen once. Sequences were obtained from peripheral blood. The receptors were sampled from a man aged 30 to 39 with COVID-19, enrolled during active disease. Both conserved end residues are part of each CDR3. A D gene is named only where the DNA matches it firmly. Not all rows give a size; the values are once, few, many and, for expanded clones, a class.

few,TRBD1,TRBJ1-1,TRBV5-1,TGCGCCAGCACGCCGCGTGGGGACAGGGTTCTTAACACTGAAGCTTTCTTT,CASTPRGDRVLNTEAFF
-,-,TRBJ1-1,TRBV11-3,TGTGCCAGCAGTTCTGAAAGGCACAGCCCTAACACTGAAGCTTTCTTT,CASSSERHSPNTEAFF
once,TRBD1,TRBJ1-2,TRBV18,TGTGCCAGCTCACCACCAACAGGGGGGTTTGGCTACACCTTC,CASSPPTGGFGYTF
-,TRBD2,TRBJ2-1,TRBV7-2,TGTGCCAGCAGCACACAGAGGACTAGCAATGAGCAGTTCTTC,CASSTQRTSNEQFF
-,-,TRBJ2-4,TRBV2,TGTGCCAGCAGTCTTTCCAAAAACATTCAGTACTTC,CASSLSKNIQYF
-,TRBD2,TRBJ2-3,TRBV6-5,TGTGCCAGCAGTCATGGCGGGGGGTCGCCAGATACGCAGTATTTT,CASSHGGGSPDTQYF
once,TRBD1,TRBJ1-6,TRBV6-5,TGTGCCAGCAGGGGGACAGGGGGCCAACGGTCACCCCTCCACTTT,CASRGTGGQRSPLHF
-,-,TRBJ1-6,TRBV11-3,TGTGCCAGCAGTACAGGTGCCTATAATTCACCCCTCCACTTT,CASSTGAYNSPLHF
once,-,TRBJ1-3,TRBV5-6,TGTGCCAGCAGCTCGGGAGGGAGAAACACCATATATTTT,CASSSGGRNTIYF
-,-,TRBJ2-1,TRBV21-1,TGTGCCAGCAGACTGTGGGGGGTCAATGAGCAGTTCTTC,CASRLWGVNEQFF
-,-,TRBJ1-2,TRBV4-1,TGCGCCAGCAGCCTAAGAACTGGAGACAGTGGCTACACCTTC,CASSLRTGDSGYTF
-,-,TRBJ1-1,TRBV6-5,TGTGCCAGCAGTTCCACCCTACAGGTCTTGAACACTGAAGCTTTCTTT,CASSSTLQVLNTEAFF
-,-,TRBJ1-1,TRBV6-5,TGTGCCAGCAGTTACTCGAGTGGTAGCTACGACGTAGCTTTCTTT,CASSYSSGSYDVAFF
-,-,TRBJ1-1,TRBV3-1/TRBV3-2,TGTGCCAGCAGCAGAGAAGCGGGGACTGAAGCTTTCTTT,CASSREAGTEAFF
-,TRBD1,TRBJ2-7,TRBV6-5,TGTGCCAGCAGTCTCCGTTTCGACAGGGCCTACGAGCAGTACTTC,CASSLRFDRAYEQYF
-,TRBD2,TRBJ2-5,TRBV7-9,TGTGCCAGCAGTCTAGCGGGGCTAGAGACCCAGTACTTC,CASSLAGLETQYF
-,-,TRBJ1-3,TRBV12-3/TRBV12-4,TGTGCCAGCAGGCAGGGGACTGGAAACACCATATATTTT,CASRQGTGNTIYF
once,TRBD1,TRBJ1-2,TRBV19,TGTGCCAGTAGGGTTGCCGGGACAGGGGGCGAATATGGCTACACCTTC,CASRVAGTGGEYGYTF
-,-,TRBJ1-3,TRBV9,TGTGCCAGCAGCGTCCTAAGCTCTGGAAACACCATATATTTT,CASSVLSSGNTIYF
-,-,TRBJ1-4,TRBV3-1/TRBV3-2,TGTGCCAGCAGCCAAAGGGGCAGTCCAACTAATGAAAAACTGTTTTTT,CASSQRGSPTNEKLFF
-,TRBD2,TRBJ2-7,TRBV14,TGTGCCAGCAGCCAAGGAAGTGGGAGCGGGGGGCCTAACGAGCAGTACTTC,CASSQGSGSGGPNEQYF
-,-,TRBJ2-5,TRBV27,TGTGCCAGCAGTTTACTAGGGGAACGGGAGACCCAGTACTTC,CASSLLGERETQYF
-,TRBD1,TRBJ2-2,TRBV6-6,TGTGCCAGCAGTCGTCAGGGGGCGCAATTGGGCGGGGAGCTGTTTTTT,CASSRQGAQLGGELFF
-,TRBD1,TRBJ1-5,TRBV10-2,TGCGCCAGCAGTGCGGGACAGGTCAATCAGCCCCAGCATTTT,CASSAGQVNQPQHF
-,TRBD1,TRBJ2-1,TRBV7-3,TGTGCCAGCAGCCTATTGACAGGGGAAGGGAATGAGCAGTTCTTC,CASSLLTGEGNEQFF
-,TRBD2,TRBJ2-1,TRBV9,TGTGCCAGCAGCCCTACCGGGACTAGCGGGGGGATTGATGAGCAGTTCTTC,CASSPTGTSGGIDEQFF